This passage covers 20 T cell receptor beta chains from one sample sequenced in a study of T cells after yellow fever vaccination (dated by TCRdb to the late 2010s). Libraries were made using 5' RACE. TCRdb lists the instrument as Illumina HiSeq 2500. The public sequencing data were trimmed at Q25 with fastp and processed into clonotypes with MiXCR by TCRdb, which kept only in-frame beta chains. Under each unique CDR3 protein, matching rows form one entry showing the most common genes and DNA. The sample profile shows roughly 120,000 distinct CDR3 sequences; more than 6.5% of them were found once. Of the sample, around 2.3% is held by the ten largest clones. The treatment or condition label on this specimen signifies: live attenuated yellow fever vaccine strain. The material sequenced was CD4+ T cells sorted from PBMCs, taken less than 11 days after the first yellow fever vaccination. These receptors were taken from a man younger than 35 who received the YFV17D yellow fever vaccine.

V is TRBV7-9 and J is TRBJ2-3; 10 nucleotides line up with TRBD2. This CDR3 is built from 16 residues. V shed 4 bases, J shed 2 bases, and the junction held 6 bases outside the gene matches. Looked up from germline, CDR1 is SEHNR and CDR2 is FQNEAQ (reference sequence). The CDR3: CASSSWTSGVTDTQYF. CDR3 DNA: TGTGCCAGCAGCTCCTGGACTAGCGGCGTCACAGATACGCAGTATTTT. Complete variable domain (other parts from reference TRBV7-9 and TRBJ2-3): DTGVSQNPRHKITKRGQNVTFRCDPISEHNRLYWYRQTLGQGPEFLTYFQNEAQLEKSRLLSDRFSAERPKGSFSTLEIQRTEQGDSAMYLCASSSWTSGVTDTQYFGPGTRLTVL.

This clonotype showed up many times. The chain recombines TRBV10-3 with TRBJ2-7; TRBD1 matches at 8 bases. Trimming cost V 1 base and J 1 base; bases outside gene matches: 6. The V gene's germline CDR1 is ENHRY and CDR2 SYGVKD. The CDR3 is 16 amino acids. The CDR3 is CAISEYRTGRSYEQYF. The CDR3 DNA sequence: TGTGCCATCAGTGAGTACAGGACAGGGCGTTCCTACGAGCAGTACTTC.

This clonotype was counted many times. J is TRBJ1-3 and V is TRBV7-9, with D perhaps TRBD1 (6 bases). Germline V gene lookup returns CDR1 SEHNR and CDR2 FQNEAQ (reference sequence). The V end lost 5 bases, the J end lost 1 base, and 12 bases lay between the germline ends. This CDR3 contains 15 residues. The CDR3 bases are TGTGCCAGCAGCGCTAGGGGGAATTCTGGAAACACCATATATTTT. Encoded protein: CASSARGNSGNTIYF.

There are many counts of this clonotype. This chain links TRBV7-2 with TRBJ2-1; 8 nucleotides agree with TRBD2. The CDR3 is 16 residues long. Germline V gene lookup returns CDR1 SGHTA and CDR2 FQGNSA. The junction had 5 bases not matched to a gene; V was cut back by 4 bases and J by 0 bases. The CDR3 reads CASSSKRGSSYNEQFF. The CDR3 nucleotides read TGTGCCAGCAGCTCTAAGCGGGGGAGCTCCTACAATGAGCAGTTCTTC.

This clonotype occurred many times. This chain links TRBV5-5 with TRBJ2-3; D gene unclear. Germline V gene sequence: CDR1 SGHKS, CDR2 YYEKEE (reference sequence). The CDR3 is made up of 14 amino acids. Trimming removed 4 bases from V and 6 bases from J, with 15 bases in between. The CDR3 sequence: CASSPIHSRDTQYF. CDR3 DNA: TGTGCCAGCAGCCCGATTCACTCGAGGGATACGCAGTATTTT.

This clonotype was recorded at least ten times. The chain joins TRBV10-2 to TRBJ2-1; D is unresolved. V was shortened by 1 base and J by 8 bases, with 18 bases between the two germline ends. Germline-derived CDR1 and CDR2 are WSHSY and SAAADI. This CDR3 is 16 amino acids long. CDR3 in DNA: TGCGCCAGCAGTGAGTACCCGAAAGGATCGCACGATGAGCAGTTCTTC. Translation: CASSEYPKGSHDEQFF.

This clonotype was counted only a few times. V and J are TRBV24-1 and TRBJ1-1, with D uncertain. Germline CDR1 KGHDR, CDR2 SFDVKD. CDR3 length equals 12 residues. V lost 1 base to trimming and J lost 11 bases, with 10 bases between them. CDR3 protein: CATSDFVGGAFF. The CDR3 region has the DNA TGTGCCACCAGTGATTTCGTGGGAGGTGCTTTCTTT.

At least ten counts were recorded for this clonotype. This chain uses TRBV12-3 or TRBV12-4 with TRBJ1-1; D is uncertain. Trimming took 7 bases from V and 1 from J, leaving 4 bases between them. This CDR3 comprises 11 residues. DNA of the CDR3: TGTGCCAGCACTGAGAACACTGAAGCTTTCTTT. Residues: CASTENTEAFF.

This clonotype was recorded many times. CDR3 sequence (DNA): TGTGCCATCAGGCCTCGATTCGGGGGCGGGGAGACCCAGTACTTC. This gives the protein CAIRPRFGGGETQYF. The rearrangement links TRBV10-3 to TRBJ2-5; D possibly matches TRBD1 or TRBD2 (6 bases each). The V end was cut by 6 bases, the J end by 5 bases, with 19 bases between. The CDR3 spans 15 residues. Germline-derived CDR1 and CDR2 are ENHRY and SYGVKD.

This clonotype was seen many times. The J gene is TRBJ2-5, the V gene TRBV15; 11 positions match TRBD2. This CDR3 has 15 residues. Trimming cost V 5 bases and J 1 base; bases outside gene matches: 3. CDR1 and CDR2 (germline): LNHNV, YYDKDF (reference sequence). CDR3 sequence (DNA): TGTGCCACCAGCCCTGGACTAGCGGGCCAAGAGACCCAGTACTTC. This gives the protein CATSPGLAGQETQYF.

Remarks on this clonotype: Given a much more abundant clone one base away, this may be a read error. This chain links TRBV7-2 with TRBJ1-6, with a weak D call TRBD1 (5 bases). The CDR3 is made up of 15 amino acids. The germline gives CDR1 SGHTA, CDR2 FQGNSA. The CDR3 coding sequence is TGTGCCAGCAGCTTAACAGGCAGCCGAAATTCACCCCCCCACTTT. Residues: CASSLTGSRNSPPHF.

This clonotype was seen only a few times. The V gene is TRBV7-2, the J gene TRBJ2-5; no reliable D call. The CDR3 runs 14 residues. The ends were cut back, 1 base at V and 2 bases at J, with 8 bases in the middle. Germline V lookup: CDR1 SGHTA, CDR2 FQGNSA. CDR3 nucleotides: TGTGCCAGCAGCTTAGTCCTCGGACAAGAGACCCAGTACTTC. Translated, it gives CASSLVLGQETQYF.

This clonotype was detected ten times or more. This chain joins TRBV12-3 or TRBV12-4 and TRBJ1-5; D call uncertain. The CDR3 runs 15 residues. The V end was cut by 3 bases, the J end by 0 bases, with 9 bases between. CDR3 DNA sequence: TGTGCCAGCAGTTTTATGGCAGGTAGCAATCAGCCCCAGCATTTT. Protein: CASSFMAGSNQPQHF.

This clonotype occurred many times. The chain has TRBV7-2 and TRBJ2-5, with 12 bases aligning to TRBD1. V shed 1 base, J shed 5 bases, and the junction held 5 bases outside the gene matches. This CDR3 comprises 16 residues. The germline gives CDR1 SGHTA, CDR2 FQGNSA. CDR3 protein: CASSLGDRGRRETQYF. DNA of the CDR3: TGTGCCAGCAGCTTAGGGGACAGGGGGCGTCGGGAGACCCAGTACTTC.

This clonotype was counted many times. This chain connects TRBV4-2 to TRBJ2-1; 9 nucleotides match TRBD1. Trimming cost V 7 bases and J 10 bases; bases outside gene matches: 14. Germline assignment: CDR1 LGHNA and CDR2 YNFKEQ. The CDR3 runs to 15 residues. The CDR3 reads CASNRGQGQGREQFF. CDR3 bases: TGTGCCAGCAACCGGGGACAGGGCCAAGGAAGGGAGCAGTTCTTC.

The rearrangement uses TRBV30 and TRBJ2-6; the D call may be TRBD1 or TRBD2 (5 bases each). The V gene lost 5 bases and the J gene lost 4 bases, with 18 bases spanning the gap. Germline V lookup: CDR1 GTSNPN, CDR2 SVGIG (reference sequence). This CDR3 is built from 16 residues. This CDR3 is CAWEPAPGPGANVLTF. The CDR3 coding sequence is TGTGCCTGGGAACCAGCCCCGGGGCCAGGGGCCAACGTCCTGACTTTC. The full variable domain, its missing parts supplied by reference TRBV30 and TRBJ2-6, is SQTIHQWPATLVQPVGSPLSLECTVEGTSNPNLYWYRQAAGRGLQLLFYSVGIGQISSEVPQNLSASRPQDRQFILSSKKLLLSDSGFYLCAWEPAPGPGANVLTFGAGSRLTVL.

This clonotype was observed many times. The genes are TRBV5-1 and TRBJ1-1, with a tentative D call TRBD1 (5 bases). Germline V gene lookup returns CDR1 SGHRS and CDR2 YFSETQ. The CDR3 is made up of 14 amino acids. V gave up 5 bases and J gave up 4 bases, with 15 bases separating them. CDR3 nucleotide sequence: TGCGCCAGCAGGACAGAGAATGGTCTCACTGAAGCTTTCTTT. It specifies CASRTENGLTEAFF.

This clonotype was detected ten times or more. The chain joins TRBV20-1 to TRBJ2-5, with D maybe TRBD2 (6 bases). Germline lookup yields CDR1 DFQATT and CDR2 SNEGSKA (reference sequence). The CDR3 covers 15 residues. Trimming stripped 0 bases from V and 5 bases from J, with 16 bases between. CDR3 coding DNA: TGCAGTGCTAGAGATCGGCGGACGGCGGGGGAGACCCAGTACTTC. Translated, it gives CSARDRRTAGETQYF.

This clonotype was observed many times. The rearrangement links TRBV7-2 to TRBJ2-7; TRBD1 matches at 7 bases. Germline V CDR1 and CDR2: SGHTA, FQGNSA. The trim removed 6 bases at V and 7 bases at J, leaving 9 bases unmatched. The CDR3 consists of 13 residues. The CDR3, as DNA: TGTGCCAGCAGTTTGACAGGGCTTTTGGAGCAGTACTTC. It encodes CASSLTGLLEQYF.

This clonotype was observed at least ten times. This sequence joins TRBV5-1 and TRBJ2-3; D is perhaps TRBD2 (5 bases). Deletions cut 4 bases from V and 5 bases from J, with 17 bases between. Germline lookup yields CDR1 SGHRS and CDR2 YFSETQ. This CDR3 is built from 15 residues. CDR3 loop: CASSPGGSAGDTQYF. The CDR3 nucleotides read TGCGCCAGCAGCCCCGGCGGGTCTGCAGGAGATACGCAGTATTTT.